The source of this T cell receptor (beta chain) is a study of shared clonotypes between healthy human individuals. Notes on the study in general: The represented genetic and exposure-history diversity was limited by the small number of donors.

About this clone itself: Its cognate antigen is unknown.

Produced via immunoSEQ multiplex PCR; TCRdb's table is partial and in-frame only. In the table there are approximately 980,000 clones, 60% to 85% of which are singletons. The clonotype was recovered from a man aged 18 to 35 in good health. The sample consisted of memory CD4+ T cells sorted from blood. Subset meaning: CD45RA-negative fraction.

CDR3 sequence (DNA): TGTGCCAGCTCACCACCGGTCGGCTCTGGGGCCAACGTCCTGACTTTC. It codes for CASSPPVGSGANVLTF. The chain links TRBV18 to TRBJ2-6; D is ambiguous. Per germline, CDR1 KGHSH and CDR2 LQKENI. V gave up 0 bases and J gave up 0 bases, with 6 bases separating them. This CDR3 has 16 residues.